These 32 T cell receptor beta chains came from one sample sequenced in a study of blood T cell repertoires in COVID-19. Sequencing was performed with immunoSEQ multiplex PCR; in TCRdb, only in-frame clones are kept and a portion is missing. Of 180,000 or so clones in the sample, approximately 84% were seen once. Sequences were obtained from PBMCs or T cells enriched from blood (not recorded which). Receptors were obtained from a man in his forties or fifties who had recovered from COVID-19.

In its sample, this clone was seen a few times. The chain combines TRBV6-5 with TRBJ1-2; D is uncertain. This CDR3 has 11 amino acids. CDR1 and CDR2 from the germline V gene are MNHEY and SVGAGI. V was cut by 4 bases and J by 6 bases, with 6 bases left in between. In nucleotides, the CDR3 is TGTGCCAGCAGTTCCCCAAATGGCTACACCTTC. Protein: CASSSPNGYTF.

This clone occurred once. The chain combines TRBV10-1 with TRBJ2-3, with 8 bases lining up with TRBD1. The ends lost 2 bases at V and 1 base at J; junction bases unmatched: 8. CDR1 and CDR2 (germline): WNHNN, SYGVQD (reference sequence). The CDR3 loop spans 17 amino acids. CDR3 nucleotide sequence: TGCGCCAGCAGTGAGGGTTACAGGGGGAGAGGCACAGATACGCAGTATTTT. It specifies CASSEGYRGRGTDTQYF.

CDR3 coding DNA: TGTGCCAGCAGCTCCCGGACAGGGGAGACGGCTGAAGCTTTCTTT. This sequence encodes CASSSRTGETAEAFF. This chain uses TRBV11-2 with TRBJ1-1, with TRBD1 identical over 9 bases. CDR3 size: 15 residues. The germline gives CDR1 SGHAT, CDR2 FQNNGV. The V and J ends lost 4 bases and 6 bases, in that order; junction bases with no gene match: 9. The full variable domain, rest sourced from reference TRBV11-2 and TRBJ1-1, is EAGVAQSPRYKIIEKRQSVAFWCNPISGHATLYWYQQILGQGPKLLIQFQNNGVVDDSQLPKDRFSAERLKGVDSTLKIQPAKLEDSAVYLCASSSRTGETAEAFFGQGTRLTVV.

In this sample, this clone turned up a few times. The V gene is TRBV15, the J gene TRBJ1-5, with TRBD1 matching over 9 bases. CDR1 is LNHNV, CDR2 YYDKDF, per germline (reference sequence). Unmatched junction bases numbered 6, after V lost 1 base and J lost 8 bases. This CDR3 is built from 15 residues. The CDR3 spells CATSRGGQGGKPQHF. The CDR3 nucleotides are TGTGCCACCAGCAGAGGGGGACAGGGCGGGAAGCCCCAGCATTTT.

CDR3 in DNA: TGTGCCAGCAGCTTTAATCCCGGGGTATCTGGAAACACCATATATTTT. Residues: CASSFNPGVSGNTIYF. The V and J genes are TRBV11-2 and TRBJ1-3; D is unclear. V lost 3 bases and J lost 1, with 13 bases in between. Germline lookup yields CDR1 SGHAT and CDR2 FQNNGV. The CDR3 loop spans 16 amino acids. Supplemented by reference TRBV11-2 and TRBJ1-3, the full variable domain reads EAGVAQSPRYKIIEKRQSVAFWCNPISGHATLYWYQQILGQGPKLLIQFQNNGVVDDSQLPKDRFSAERLKGVDSTLKIQPAKLEDSAVYLCASSFNPGVSGNTIYFGEGSWLTVV.

V usage is TRBV4-2 and J usage is TRBJ2-3; 9 bases agree with TRBD2. Germline loops: CDR1 LGHNA, CDR2 YNFKEQ. The CDR3 consists of 19 residues. V shed 1 base and J 2 bases; nucleotides not matched to a gene: 13. The CDR3 region has the DNA TGTGCCAGCAGCCAAGTACTTAGCGGGGGCCCCCGAACCACAGATACGCAGTATTTT. Encoded protein: CASSQVLSGGPRTTDTQYF.

J is TRBJ1-4 and V is TRBV7-2, with 9 bases that match TRBD1. The J segment lost 7 bases and the V segment lost 5 bases, leaving 8 bases of the junction unmatched. The CDR3 loop spans 15 amino acids. Germline loops: CDR1 SGHTA, CDR2 FQGNSA. The CDR3 DNA reads as TGTGCCAGCAGCCAACAGGGGGCTGGGGGTGAAAAACTGTTTTTT. Protein product: CASSQQGAGGEKLFF.

This clone was seen a handful of times. This chain connects TRBV5-5 to TRBJ2-7, with TRBD2 matching 11 bases. The germline V gene encodes CDR1 SGHKS and CDR2 YYEKEE (reference sequence). This CDR3 region has 14 residues. J gave up 11 bases and V 3 bases, and 10 bases lay outside the gene matches. DNA for the CDR3: TGTGCCAGCAGCTGGGAGGGGACTAGCGGCGTTAAGTACTTC. Translated: CASSWEGTSGVKYF.

This chain links TRBV4-2 with TRBJ2-7; TRBD2 matches at 9 bases. The CDR3 contains 15 residues. V shed 4 bases, J shed 2 bases, and the junction held 6 bases outside the gene matches. CDR1 and CDR2 (germline): LGHNA, YNFKEQ. Here the CDR3 DNA reads TGTGCCAGCAGCCGCGAGCGGGGGGCTCCCTACGAGCAGTACTTC. Amino acid sequence: CASSRERGAPYEQYF.

This chain uses TRBV5-1 with TRBJ1-1; D is uncertain. CDR3 length equals 13 residues. Germline CDR1 SGHRS, CDR2 YFSETQ. Between the trimmed V and J ends, which lost 3 bases and 4 bases, there was a span of 10 bases. CDR3 in DNA: TGCGCCAGCAGCTATACCGGGAGCACTGAAGCTTTCTTT. This sequence encodes CASSYTGSTEAFF.

The CDR3 here is CAWSQAGGNEQFF. The CDR3 bases are TGTGCCTGGAGTCAGGCGGGGGGCAATGAGCAGTTCTTC. V gene TRBV30 combines with J gene TRBJ2-1; 8 bases are a match to TRBD2. Trimming at V came to 2 bases and at J to 6 bases, leaving 3 bases not matched to a gene. The CDR3 totals 13 residues. The germline gives CDR1 GTSNPN, CDR2 SVGIG (reference sequence).

This chain links TRBV5-4 with TRBJ1-2; D perhaps matches TRBD1 (5 bases). CDR1 is SGHNT, CDR2 YYREEE, per germline (reference sequence). The CDR3 contains 15 residues. Trimming left V 4 bases short and J 0 bases short, with 13 bases between. This chain's CDR3 is CASSPDTDPNYGYTF. In DNA, the CDR3 is TGTGCCAGCAGCCCGGACACGGATCCTAACTATGGCTACACCTTC.

This clone occurred once. CDR3 bases: TGTGCCAGCAGCGGGACAGGGGCTAATGAAAAACTGTTTTTT. Its protein product is CASSGTGANEKLFF. The gene calls are TRBV7-2 and TRBJ1-4, with 10 bases aligning to TRBD1. In germline, CDR1 is SGHTA, CDR2 FQGNSA. The junction had 0 bases not matched to a gene; V was cut back by 5 bases and J by 3 bases. The CDR3 covers 14 residues.

This chain connects TRBV7-9 to TRBJ2-7, with D possibly TRBD1 on 6 matching bases. The V and J ends lost 1 base and 3 bases respectively, with 10 bases between them. Germline lookup yields CDR1 SEHNR and CDR2 FQNEAQ (reference sequence). This CDR3 has 14 amino acids. The CDR3 DNA reads as TGTGCCAGCAGCTTAGGGACAGCTGACTACGAGCAGTACTTC. It is translated as CASSLGTADYEQYF.

This clone appeared a few times. The chain uses TRBV6-1 and TRBJ1-2; D remains unclear. The CDR3 contains 14 residues. The germline gives CDR1 MNHNS, CDR2 SASEGT. V shed 3 bases and J shed 3 bases, with 11 bases lying between them. The CDR3 nucleotides are TGTGCCAGCAGTGATATCTGGGCAGACTATGGCTACACCTTC. As protein: CASSDIWADYGYTF.

The chain uses TRBV5-6 and TRBJ2-5, with 9 bases aligning to TRBD2. In germline, CDR1 is SGHDT, CDR2 YYEEEE. CDR3 length: 15 residues. With 1 base clipped from V and 5 bases from J, the junction kept 6 bases outside the gene matches. The CDR3 spells CASSLFAGGPETQYF. For the CDR3, the DNA is TGTGCCAGCAGCTTGTTCGCGGGGGGGCCGGAGACCCAGTACTTC.

The CDR3 nucleotides read TGTGCCAGCTCACCACTGACAGGAGGCTCTGGAAACACCATATATTTT. The encoded protein is CASSPLTGGSGNTIYF. This rearrangement joins TRBV18 to TRBJ1-3; a weak D match, TRBD1 (6 bases). Germline V lookup: CDR1 KGHSH, CDR2 LQKENI. This CDR3 comprises 16 residues. Trimming stripped 1 base from V and 0 bases from J, with 10 bases between. The entire variable domain, with the rest obtained from reference TRBV18 and TRBJ1-3, is as follows: NAGVMQNPRHLVRRRGQEARLRCSPMKGHSHVYWYRQLPEEGLKFMVYLQKENIIDESGMPKERFSAEFPKEGPSILRIQQVVRGDSAAYFCASSPLTGGSGNTIYFGEGSWLTVV.

The V gene is TRBV11-2, the J gene TRBJ2-3; TRBD1 might be the D (5 bases). The CDR3 spans 16 residues. In germline, CDR1 is SGHAT, CDR2 FQNNGV. V dropped 2 bases and J dropped 0 bases, with 12 bases sitting between them. The CDR3 reads CASSLLARVSTDTQYF. CDR3 DNA sequence: TGTGCCAGCAGCTTACTGGCCAGGGTTAGCACAGATACGCAGTATTTT.

The gene calls are TRBV28 and TRBJ2-5, with a weak D call TRBD2 (7 bases). This CDR3 contains 15 residues. Trimming cost V 5 bases and J 4 bases, with 17 bases left between them. Germline V gene sequence: CDR1 MDHEN, CDR2 SYDVKM. CDR3 coding DNA: TGTGCCAGCAGTCCCTCGGGGAGGGGGGGAGAGACCCAGTACTTC. It codes for CASSPSGRGGETQYF.

The chain carries TRBV2 and TRBJ2-7; the D is unclear. The CDR3 is 15 amino acids. Germline V CDR1 and CDR2: SNHLY, FYNNEI. V lost 5 bases to trimming and J lost 2 bases, with 16 bases between them. This CDR3 reads CASSFSVPSPYEQYF. Here the CDR3 DNA reads TGTGCCAGCAGTTTTTCCGTTCCTTCTCCCTACGAGCAGTACTTC.

The chain recombines TRBV4-1 with TRBJ1-4; 7 bases are shared with TRBD1. V shed 3 bases and J 6 bases; nucleotides not matched to a gene: 7. The CDR3 runs 15 residues. Germline lookup yields CDR1 MGHRA and CDR2 YSYEKL. Here the CDR3 DNA reads TGCGCCAGCAGCCATCCTCGGGACAGCCATGAAAAACTGTTTTTT. It specifies CASSHPRDSHEKLFF.

The genes are TRBV25-1 and TRBJ2-1; TRBD1 matches 7 bases. CDR3 size: 14 residues. With 4 bases clipped from V and 7 bases from J, the junction kept 7 bases outside the gene matches. Germline values: CDR1 MGHDK, CDR2 SYGVNS. As DNA, the CDR3 is TGTGCCAGCAGTGTACAGGGGCCGGGGAATGAGCAGTTCTTC. Amino acid sequence: CASSVQGPGNEQFF.

This clone was seen many times. The chain recombines TRBV5-8 with TRBJ2-3; 10 nucleotides align to TRBD1. The CDR3 is 16 residues long. Looked up from germline, CDR1 is SGHTS and CDR2 is YDEGEE. With 0 bases clipped from V and 4 bases from J, the junction kept 5 bases outside the gene matches. The chain's CDR3 is CASSLGDRGHADTQYF. The CDR3 nucleotides read TGTGCCAGCAGCTTGGGCGACAGGGGGCATGCAGATACGCAGTATTTT.

The chain uses TRBV7-9 and TRBJ2-5; 9 bases align to TRBD1. The CDR3 has 16 residues. The germline CDR1 and CDR2 sequences are SEHNR and FQNEAQ (reference sequence). The ends lost 1 base at V and 4 bases at J; junction bases unmatched: 7. In nucleotides, the CDR3 is TGTGCCAGCAGCTTAGTATCGGGACAGGGTAGAGAGACCCAGTACTTC. It translates to CASSLVSGQGRETQYF. The full variable domain, in which reference TRBV7-9 and TRBJ2-5 provide the parts outside the CDR3, is DTGVSQNPRHKITKRGQNVTFRCDPISEHNRLYWYRQTLGQGPEFLTYFQNEAQLEKSRLLSDRFSAERPKGSFSTLEIQRTEQGDSAMYLCASSLVSGQGRETQYFGPGTRLLVL.

This clone was counted between two and nine times. The chain employs TRBV4-3 and TRBJ1-4; D ambiguous. This CDR3 is built from 16 residues. Between the trimmed V and J ends, which lost 4 bases and 0 bases, there was a span of 12 bases. From germline, CDR1 is LGHNA and CDR2 YSLEER. The CDR3 region is CASSPSVTATNEKLFF. In nucleotides, the CDR3 is TGCGCCAGCAGCCCGTCGGTTACGGCAACTAATGAAAAACTGTTTTTT.

The chain joins TRBV3-1 (or the pseudogene TRBV3-2) to TRBJ2-3, with unresolved D. CDR3 size: 14 residues. Germline CDR1 reads LGHDT; CDR2 reads YNNKEL (reference sequence). Trimming stripped 1 base from V and 9 bases from J, with 14 bases between. The CDR3 coding sequence is TGTGCCAGCAGCCAAGTTCCCGGTCCCCGGACGCAGTATTTT. Translating it yields CASSQVPGPRTQYF.

The DNA of the CDR3 is TGTGCCAGCAGCTTAGCGGGCGTCTACGAGCAGTACTTC. Residues: CASSLAGVYEQYF. The chain is built from TRBV7-2 and TRBJ2-7; D gene ambiguous. Germline CDR1 is SGHTA and CDR2 is FQGNSA. The CDR3 length is 13 residues. V was trimmed by 0 bases and J by 3 bases, leaving 6 bases between them.

The chain links TRBV9 to TRBJ1-4, with no clear D. This CDR3 contains 15 residues. V was cut by 2 bases and J by 7 bases, with 15 bases left in between. Germline CDR1 and CDR2: SGDLS and YYNGEE. The CDR3 coding sequence is TGTGCCAGCAGCGTCCTTGGAGTCGGAGGTGAAAAACTGTTTTTT. This codes for CASSVLGVGGEKLFF.

The rearrangement links TRBV7-9 to TRBJ2-7, with D possibly being TRBD1 (6 bases). Germline V lookup: CDR1 SEHNR, CDR2 FQNEAQ (reference sequence). This CDR3 has 14 residues. V was cut by 5 bases and J by 4 bases, with 15 bases left in between. CDR3 DNA: TGTGCCAGCAGCCCCCCCGGGACACTTTACGAGCAGTACTTC. Translation: CASSPPGTLYEQYF.

V usage is TRBV2 and J usage is TRBJ2-3, with TRBD1 matching over 7 bases. Per germline, CDR1 SNHLY and CDR2 FYNNEI. This CDR3 comprises 16 residues. V gave up 4 bases and J gave up 0 bases; unmatched junction bases: 7. The CDR3 DNA sequence: TGTGCCAGCAGTGTCCGGGACAGAAGAAGCACAGATACGCAGTATTTT. This codes for CASSVRDRRSTDTQYF.

This clone was observed a few times. The genes are TRBV6-5 and TRBJ2-3, with D perhaps matching TRBD1 (6 bases). This CDR3 has 15 amino acids. In germline, CDR1 is MNHEY, CDR2 SVGAGI. Trimming took 6 bases from V and 2 from J, leaving 15 bases between them. This CDR3 reads CASSWVGQNTDTQYF. DNA for the CDR3: TGTGCCAGCAGCTGGGTCGGACAGAACACAGATACGCAGTATTTT.

This clone was picked up one time. The gene calls are TRBV5-1 and TRBJ1-6; 10 bases are shared with TRBD1. Germline CDR1 SGHRS, CDR2 YFSETQ. The CDR3 totals 16 residues. J lost 10 bases, V lost 0 bases, and 7 bases had no gene match. The CDR3 reads CASSLAGTGAFSPLHF. CDR3 bases: TGCGCCAGCAGCTTGGCCGGGACAGGGGCTTTCTCACCCCTCCACTTT.